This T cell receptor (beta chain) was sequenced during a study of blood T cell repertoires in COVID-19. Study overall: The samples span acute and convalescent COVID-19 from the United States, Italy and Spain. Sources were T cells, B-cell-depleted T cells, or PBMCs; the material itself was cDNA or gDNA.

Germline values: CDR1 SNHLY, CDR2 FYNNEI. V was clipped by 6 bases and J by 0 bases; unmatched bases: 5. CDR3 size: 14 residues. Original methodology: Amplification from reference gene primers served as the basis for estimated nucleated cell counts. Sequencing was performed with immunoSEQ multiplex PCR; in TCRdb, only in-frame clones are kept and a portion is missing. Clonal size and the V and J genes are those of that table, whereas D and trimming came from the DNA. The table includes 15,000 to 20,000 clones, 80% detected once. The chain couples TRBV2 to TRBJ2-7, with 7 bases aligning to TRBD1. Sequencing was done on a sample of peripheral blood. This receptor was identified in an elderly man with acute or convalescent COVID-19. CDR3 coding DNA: TGTGCCAGCAGACGACAGGGTGACTCCTACGAGCAGTACTTC. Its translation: CASRRQGDSYEQYF.